This entry lists 10 T cell receptor beta chains sequenced from one sample in a study of Tregs in tolerant kidney transplant recipients. Clones were sequenced by immunoSEQ multiplex PCR, and TCRdb holds only the in-frame ones, with some missing. This repertoire comprises approximately 30,000 clones; its ten largest clones make up roughly an eighth. The input for sequencing was CD8+ T cells from blood, taken before the transplant. These receptors all stem from a human donor who received a combined kidney and bone marrow transplant.

The CDR3 loop reads CASSPPGPGTGRFLNTEAFF. CDR3 DNA, as far as it was read: TGCGCCAGCAGCCCGCCCGGGCCAGGGACAGGGAGATTTTTGAACACTGAA. V and J are TRBV5-1 and TRBJ1-1, with 9 bases fitting TRBD1. The sequenced fragment ends 3 residues before the CDR3 boundary, so the rest is inferred from the germline J gene. This CDR3 contains 20 residues. J gave up 0 bases and V 4 bases, and 19 bases lay outside the gene matches. From germline, CDR1 is SGHRS and CDR2 YFSETQ.

To note about this clone: The CDR3 goes on 3 residues after the read ends, and that part is filled in from the germline J gene. V gene TRBV6-1 combines with J gene TRBJ2-2; perhaps D is TRBD1 or TRBD2 (7 bases each). V dropped 4 bases and J dropped 7 bases, with 13 bases sitting between them. Germline V gene sequence: CDR1 MNHNS, CDR2 SASEGT. The CDR3 has 14 residues. Incomplete CDR3 DNA: TGTGCCAGCAGTGCAACAGGGGAGGGCGGGGAG. It yields the protein CASSATGEGGE. The whole CDR3 protein is CASSATGEGGELFF.

Comments on this clone: The CDR3 end lies 3 residues beyond the end of the read and is filled in from the germline J gene. The same CDR3 arises from other DNA sequences in this sample as well. The J gene is TRBJ2-1, the V gene TRBV19, with TRBD2 matching 16 bases. Germline V gives CDR1 LNHDA, CDR2 SQIVND (reference sequence). The CDR3 extends over 15 amino acids. V shed 5 bases and J 7 bases; nucleotides not matched to a gene: 2. CDR3 residues: CASSAGLAGGNEQFF. CDR3 bases read: TGTGCCAGTAGTGCGGGACTAGCGGGAGGGAATGAG.

To note about this clone: The read is 3 residues too short to cover the CDR3 end, so that end is filled in from the germline J gene. This chain joins TRBV20-1 and TRBJ2-1; TRBD2 matches 15 bases. This CDR3 region has 17 residues. The ends lost 5 bases at V and 8 bases at J; junction bases unmatched: 13. Germline V gives CDR1 DFQATT, CDR2 SNEGSKA (reference sequence). The CDR3 is CSAGHLGLAGGTHEQFF. The covered CDR3 bases are TGCAGTGCTGGACACTTAGGACTAGCGGGAGGGACGCATGAG.

Points on this clone: The CDR3 goes on 3 residues after the read ends, and that part is filled in from the germline J gene. V usage is TRBV20-1 and J usage is TRBJ1-2; 10 bases map to TRBD1. The germline gives CDR1 DFQATT, CDR2 SNEGSKA (reference sequence). The CDR3 extends over 18 amino acids. The V gene end was trimmed by 1 base and the J gene end by 2 bases; junction bases not matched to a gene: 13. The CDR3 reads CSARARGQGWVGNYGYTF. The covered CDR3 bases are TGCAGTGCTAGAGCCCGGGGACAGGGGTGGGTGGGGAACTATGGC.

On this clone itself: The read finishes 3 residues shy of the CDR3 end, and the germline J gene is used to complete it. This sequence joins TRBV20-1 and TRBJ2-3, with D tentatively TRBD2 (6 bases). The CDR3 has 16 amino acids. V was cut by 1 base and J by 2 bases, with 16 bases left in between. Germline-derived CDR1 and CDR2 are DFQATT and SNEGSKA (reference sequence). The sequenced CDR3 bases are TGCAGTGCTAGAGCGTACCCGGGACTCCTCACAGATACG. Amino acids: CSARAYPGLLTDT. In full, the CDR3 reads CSARAYPGLLTDTQYF.

Details on this clone: The CDR3 extends 3 residues past the end of the read, so its final part is completed from the germline J gene. The chain employs TRBV28 and TRBJ1-5; D gene uncertain. There are 14 residues in the CDR3. Per germline, CDR1 MDHEN and CDR2 SYDVKM. V was shortened by 10 bases and J by 0 bases, with 13 bases between the two germline ends. The CDR3 spells CAISGTVSNQPQHF. The sequenced CDR3 bases are TGTGCCATTAGCGGTACCGTTAGCAATCAGCCC.

With respect to this clone: The CDR3 extends 3 residues past the end of the read, so its final part is completed from the germline J gene. The chain combines TRBV13 with TRBJ2-1; D gene unclear. The length of the CDR3 is 14 residues. CDR1 and CDR2 (germline): PRHDT, FYEKMQ (reference sequence). V lost 1 base and J lost 4, with 8 bases in between. The chain's CDR3 is CASSLAVTYNEQFF. The CDR3 bases that were read are TGTGCCAGCAGCTTAGCTGTGACATACAATGAG.

In the case of this clone: The read finishes 3 residues shy of the CDR3 end, and the germline J gene is used to complete it. This chain connects TRBV30 to TRBJ2-7; no reliable D call. The germline gives CDR1 GTSNPN, CDR2 SVGIG (reference sequence). The CDR3 runs 11 residues. Deletions cut 2 bases from V and 1 base from J, with 3 bases between. The CDR3 region is CAWSRSYEQYF. The covered CDR3 bases are TGTGCCTGGAGTAGGTCCTACGAG.

In regard to this clone: The read ends 3 residues before the CDR3 terminus; that terminus is restored from the germline J gene. The rearrangement uses TRBV20-1 and TRBJ2-7, with 8 positions matching TRBD1. The CDR3 spans 13 residues. Germline CDR1 is DFQATT and CDR2 is SNEGSKA (reference sequence). The V gene end was trimmed by 6 bases and the J gene end by 0 bases; junction bases not matched to a gene: 4. Incomplete CDR3 DNA: TGCAGTGCACGGACAGGGCTCTCCTACGAG. Amino acid sequence: CSARTGLSYE. The complete CDR3 sequence is CSARTGLSYEQYF.